A selection of T cell receptor beta chains follows, all from one sample in a study of cytomegalovirus exposure and HLA in healthy donors. Here immunoSEQ multiplex PCR was the method, and the copy in TCRdb shows in-frame clones only, minus some. Of 150,000 to 200,000 clones listed, around 86% are singletons. Specimen: PBMCs. The receptors derive from a girl aged 2 to 10 in good health and CMV-seropositive. Each CDR3 is given with its conserved first and last residue. D genes are given only for firm matches. Size is stated for part of the rows, as once, few or many counts, or as a class when the clone is expanded.

J,V,D,length,size,CDR3,DNA
TRBJ1-1,TRBV2,-,16,-,CASSDSTVGLNTEAFF,TGTGCCAGCAGTGATTCGACGGTGGGGCTGAACACTGAAGCTTTCTTT
TRBJ2-5,TRBV4-1,-,14,-,CASSQPDREETQYF,TGCGCCAGCAGCCAACCGGACAGAGAAGAGACCCAGTACTTC
TRBJ2-3,TRBV7-9,TRBD2,15,-,CASSLASGSTDTQYF,TGTGCCAGCAGCTTAGCTAGCGGGAGCACAGATACGCAGTATTTT
TRBJ1-3,TRBV5-1,-,13,-,CASSLTDGNTIYF,TGCGCCAGCAGCTTGACAGATGGAAACACCATATATTTT
TRBJ2-7,TRBV6-6,TRBD2,14,-,CASGLGLGVYEQYF,TGTGCCAGCGGTTTGGGACTAGGAGTTTACGAGCAGTACTTC
TRBJ1-1,TRBV30,-,10,-,CAWSQGEAFF,TGTGCCTGGAGTCAGGGTGAAGCTTTCTTT
TRBJ2-5,TRBV7-6,-,14,-,CASSRTGLAQTQYF,TGTGCCAGCAGCCGAACAGGGCTCGCGCAGACCCAGTACTTC
TRBJ2-7,TRBV28,-,15,few,CASTPNGPTIDEQYF,TGTGCCAGCACTCCTAACGGCCCCACTATAGATGAGCAGTACTTC
TRBJ2-3,TRBV30,-,15,few,CAWSVSGRITDTQYF,TGTGCCTGGAGTGTATCGGGTAGGATCACAGATACGCAGTATTTT
TRBJ2-3,TRBV10-3,TRBD2,15,-,CAISKPSGSMDTQYF,TGTGCCATCAGTAAACCTAGCGGGAGTATGGATACGCAGTATTTT
TRBJ2-7,TRBV9,TRBD1,14,-,CASSVRDSPYEQYF,TGTGCCAGCAGCGTAAGGGACAGTCCCTACGAGCAGTACTTC
TRBJ2-5,TRBV11-2,-,17,-,CASSLYFLGGAQETQYF,TGTGCCAGCAGCTTATATTTTCTCGGTGGGGCACAAGAGACCCAGTACTTC
TRBJ1-5,TRBV15,-,14,-,CATSRVTGMAPQHF,TGTGCCACCAGCAGAGTTACAGGTATGGCGCCCCAGCATTTT
TRBJ2-5,TRBV7-7,TRBD2,13,-,CASSFVAGETQYF,TGTGCTAGCAGCTTTGTAGCGGGAGAGACCCAGTACTTC
TRBJ1-3,TRBV5-1,TRBD1,14,-,CASSLTGVGNTIYF,TGCGCCAGCAGCCTAACAGGGGTCGGAAACACCATATATTTT
TRBJ2-5,TRBV5-5,-,15,-,CASSLDRTYQETQYF,TGTGCCAGCAGCCTTGACAGGACGTACCAAGAGACCCAGTACTTC
TRBJ2-1,TRBV6-5,-,14,-,CASSHDRGGNEQFF,TGTGCCAGCAGTCACGACAGGGGAGGGAATGAGCAGTTCTTC
TRBJ2-7,TRBV27,TRBD1,14,-,CASSFGDRGRKQYF,TGTGCCAGCAGTTTTGGGGACAGGGGGCGCAAGCAGTACTTC
TRBJ2-1,TRBV7-9,TRBD1,15,-,CASSGRTGGYVEQFF,TGTGCCAGCAGCGGGAGGACAGGGGGCTACGTTGAGCAGTTCTTC
TRBJ2-6,TRBV28,-,15,few,CASSLQISGANVLTF,TGTGCCAGCAGTTTACAAATCTCTGGGGCCAACGTCCTGACTTTC
TRBJ1-1,TRBV30,-,13,-,CAWSVPDFTEAFF,TGTGCCTGGAGTGTACCCGACTTTACTGAAGCTTTCTTT
TRBJ1-2,TRBV4-1,-,16,-,CASSRYTGQANYGYTF,TGCGCCAGCAGCCGTTATACGGGACAAGCTAACTATGGCTACACCTTC
TRBJ2-7,TRBV15,-,15,-,CATSREQGQTYEQYF,TGTGCCACCAGCAGAGAGCAGGGACAAACCTACGAGCAGTACTTC
TRBJ2-6,TRBV19,TRBD1,16,-,CASSMKQGLGANVLTF,TGTGCCAGTAGTATGAAACAGGGGCTCGGGGCCAACGTCCTGACTTTC